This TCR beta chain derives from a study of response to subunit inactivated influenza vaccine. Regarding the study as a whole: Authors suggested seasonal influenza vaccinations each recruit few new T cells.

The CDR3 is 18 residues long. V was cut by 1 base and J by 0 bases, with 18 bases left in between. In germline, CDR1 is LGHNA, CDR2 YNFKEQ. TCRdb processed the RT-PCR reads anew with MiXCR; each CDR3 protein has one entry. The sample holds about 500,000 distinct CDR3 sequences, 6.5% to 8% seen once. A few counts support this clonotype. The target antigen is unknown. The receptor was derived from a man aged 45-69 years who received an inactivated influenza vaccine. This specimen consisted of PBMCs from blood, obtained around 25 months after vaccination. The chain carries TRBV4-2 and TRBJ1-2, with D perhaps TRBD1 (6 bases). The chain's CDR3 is CASSQGQGNVAPNYGYTF. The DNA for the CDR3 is TGTGCCAGCAGCCAAGGGCAGGGGAATGTAGCCCCTAACTATGGCTACACCTTC.